These 2 T cell receptor beta chains came from one sample sequenced in a study of CD8 T cells in ankylosing spondylitis (dated by TCRdb to about 2017). Libraries were made using 5' RACE. Sequencing instrument: Illumina HiSeq 2500. TCRdb redid the processing of the public reads, applying fastp at Q25 and MiXCR, and retained in-frame beta chains. Every entry covers one CDR3 protein and lists the most common genes and DNA from its rows. This sample gives fewer than 200,000 distinct CDR3 sequences in total; about 16% of them show up just once. The ten biggest clones cover approximately 7.8% of the sample. Specimen: blood, either unsorted or a sorted T cell fraction (not recorded which). Source of these receptors: a male donor with ankylosing spondylitis or in good health (not recorded which).

The rearrangement uses TRBV28 and TRBJ1-5; D is possibly TRBD1 (5 bases). The germline V and J ends were trimmed by 4 bases and 2 bases, with 12 bases remaining between them. Germline V gene sequence: CDR1 MDHEN, CDR2 SYDVKM. This CDR3 has 15 residues. In DNA form, the CDR3 reads TGTGCCAGCAGTTATATACAGGCTCGCAATCAGCCCCAGCATTTT. Its translation is CASSYIQARNQPQHF.

CDR3 coding DNA: TGTGCCAGCAGTTTAACGGAGCAGCCCCAGCATTTT. It codes for CASSLTEQPQHF. The chain joins TRBV12-3 or TRBV12-4 to TRBJ1-5; D gene uncertain. V was pared by 2 bases and J by 7 bases, with 6 bases between. The CDR3 length is 12 residues.